This TCR beta chain was found in a study of cytomegalovirus exposure and HLA in healthy donors. This CDR3 contains 12 residues. Trimming took off 3 bases at V and 6 bases at J, with 5 bases between the two ends. From germline, CDR1 is MDHEN and CDR2 SYDVKM. The study's findings and limits: The listing of fewer than 200 TCR beta chains classed them as cytomegalovirus-associated.

Libraries were prepared by immunoSEQ multiplex PCR; TCRdb keeps only in-frame clonotypes and omits some of them. The sample lists roughly 150,000 clones; about 89% were seen once. As to this clone: Its antigen is still unknown.

Sequenced: PBMCs. This sequence joins TRBV28 and TRBJ1-4; D gene unclear. The TCR comes from a young woman in good health and CMV-seropositive. The DNA of the CDR3 is TGTGCCAGCAGTTTGAGGGATGAAAAACTGTTTTTT. Amino acids: CASSLRDEKLFF.